A selection of T cell receptor beta chains follows, all from one sample in a study of blood T cell repertoires in COVID-19. This table comes from immunoSEQ multiplex PCR, and its TCRdb copy is limited to in-frame clones, with some not included. The data show about 230,000 clones, with approximately 89% seen just once and about 3.5% held by the top ten. The source material was PBMCs or T cells enriched from blood (not recorded which). The receptor source for this set is a woman aged 30 to 39 who had been exposed to COVID-19. The CDR3 runs from the conserved cysteine through the conserved F or W. D genes are given only for firm matches. The size entry is marked missing in some rows and otherwise reads once, few, many or a size class.

D	J	size	V	DNA	CDR3
TRBD2	TRBJ2-2	few	TRBV5-1	TGCGCCAGCAGCTTTCTAGCGGGAGGGCCAGCCGGGGAGCTGTTTTTT	CASSFLAGGPAGELFF
TRBD2	TRBJ2-1	-	TRBV19	TGTGCCAGTAGCGCTAGCGGCCTTCGAGGGAATGAGCAGTTCTTC	CASSASGLRGNEQFF
TRBD2	TRBJ2-1	-	TRBV19	TGTGCCAGTAGTATAACTAGCGGGATGAATGAGCAGTTCTTC	CASSITSGMNEQFF
-	TRBJ2-5	-	TRBV2	TGTGCCAGCACCAAATCAAGGGGGTGGGAGACCCAGTACTTC	CASTKSRGWETQYF
TRBD1	TRBJ2-7	-	TRBV10-3	TGTGCCATCAGTGGATCACAGGGGAGCGAGCAGTACTTC	CAISGSQGSEQYF
-	TRBJ2-7	-	TRBV5-1	TGCGCCAGCAGCCCGGCCGGAGGGACCCACGAGCAGTACTTC	CASSPAGGTHEQYF
TRBD1	TRBJ2-1	-	TRBV6-5	TGTGCCAGCAGCATCGGACAGGGTAGGGATGAGCAGTTCTTC	CASSIGQGRDEQFF
TRBD1	TRBJ1-4	-	TRBV19	TGTGCCAGTAGCGGACAGGGATGGAATGAAAAACTGTTTTTT	CASSGQGWNEKLFF
-	TRBJ1-2	once	TRBV25-1	TGTGCCAGCAGTGAAGCCGTAGGGGTAGGAGGCTACACCTTC	CASSEAVGVGGYTF
TRBD2	TRBJ2-1	-	TRBV7-2	TGTGCCAGCAATGAGCGGGAGAGCCCCTACAATGAGCAGTTCTTC	CASNERESPYNEQFF
-	TRBJ1-1	-	TRBV29-1	TGCAGCTCCCCGCTCGTTGGTGTCAAAGTGGCCACTGAAGCTTTCTTT	CSSPLVGVKVATEAFF
-	TRBJ2-7	-	TRBV4-1	TGCGCCAGCAGCCAAGAGGCGGGCAGCATCGACTACGAGCAGTACTTC	CASSQEAGSIDYEQYF
TRBD1	TRBJ1-4	-	TRBV19	TGTGCCAGTAGTATCGGTGGGACAGCAACTAATGAAAAACTGTTTTTT	CASSIGGTATNEKLFF
-	TRBJ1-1	-	TRBV7-3	TGTGCCAGCAGCTTAAGTAGGGGGAACACTGAAGCTTTCTTT	CASSLSRGNTEAFF
-	TRBJ1-4	-	TRBV29-1	TGCAGCGTTGAAGAGACAGCGAAACGTCTGTTTTTT	CSVEETAKRLFF
-	TRBJ2-7	-	TRBV6-5	TGTGCCAGCAGTTACTCCGGGGGAGAGCAGTACTTC	CASSYSGGEQYF
-	TRBJ1-5	-	TRBV6-1	TGTGCCAGCAGTGAAGGGTGGGGTTCAAGGGGGCATTTT	CASSEGWGSRGHF
-	TRBJ1-2	-	TRBV14	TGTGCCAGCAGCCAAGATTCTCTCTCCTATGGCTACACCTTC	CASSQDSLSYGYTF
-	TRBJ2-5	-	TRBV5-4	TGTGCCAGCAGCCTACAGGGCCAAGAGACCCAGTACTTC	CASSLQGQETQYF
TRBD1	TRBJ1-1	-	TRBV4-2	TGTGCCAGCAGCCAAAACACCGGACAGGTCAAAATAGAAGCTTTCTTT	CASSQNTGQVKIEAFF
-	TRBJ1-3	-	TRBV3-1/TRBV3-2	TGTGCCAGCAGCCCCCGGGAGTCGGGCACCATATATTTT	CASSPRESGTIYF
TRBD2	TRBJ2-2	-	TRBV11-3	TGTGCCAGCAGCTTATTAGGTAGCGGGGCGACCGGGGAGCTGTTTTTT	CASSLLGSGATGELFF
-	TRBJ1-4	-	TRBV6-5	TGTGCCAGCAGCCCCCGACTTGAAAAACTGTTTTTT	CASSPRLEKLFF
TRBD1	TRBJ1-5	-	TRBV15	TGTGCCACCAGCAGGGACAGGGGGGAAAGCAATCAGCCCCAGCATTTT	CATSRDRGESNQPQHF
TRBD2	TRBJ2-7	-	TRBV6-5	TGTGCCAGCAGGATCCTTAGCGGGAGCTCCTACGAGCAGTACTTC	CASRILSGSSYEQYF
TRBD2	TRBJ2-1	-	TRBV5-4	TGTGCCAGCAGCTTGATGTTGAGGACTAGCAGCAATGAGCAGTTCTTC	CASSLMLRTSSNEQFF
TRBD2	TRBJ2-5	-	TRBV7-2	TGTGCCAGCAGCTTAGCTAGCGGGCCCCAAGAGACCCAGTACTTC	CASSLASGPQETQYF
TRBD2	TRBJ2-1	-	TRBV13	TGTGCCAGCACCCTAGCGGACAATGAGCAGTTCTTC	CASTLADNEQFF
TRBD1	TRBJ1-4	-	TRBV5-3	TGTGCCAGAAGCTTCGTTACCGATCCTGCGGGACAGAATGAAAAACTGTTTTTT	CARSFVTDPAGQNEKLFF
-	TRBJ2-2	-	TRBV2	TGTGCCAGCAGTGAAATCGAGCGAGCCGGGGAGCTGTTTTTT	CASSEIERAGELFF
-	TRBJ1-1	few	TRBV28	TGTGCCAGCAGCTCTGGGGGCCATTACTTGGACACTGAAGCTTTCTTT	CASSSGGHYLDTEAFF
-	TRBJ1-2	-	TRBV4-1	TGCGCCAGCAGCCAGGACATGCACTATGGCTACACCTTC	CASSQDMHYGYTF
TRBD1	TRBJ1-3	-	TRBV7-9	TGTGCCAGCAGCTTAGAACAGGGGCACTCTGGAAACACCATATATTTT	CASSLEQGHSGNTIYF
-	TRBJ1-2	-	TRBV6-2/TRBV6-3	TGTGCCAGCAGCCTTAATGCGAACTATGGCTACACCTTC	CASSLNANYGYTF
TRBD2	TRBJ2-1	-	TRBV9	TGTGCCAGCAGCCTCCGGTCGACTAGCGGACCCAATGAGCAGTTCTTC	CASSLRSTSGPNEQFF
TRBD1	TRBJ2-7	-	TRBV28	TGTGCCAGCAGTTTAACAGGGGACGAGCAGTACTTC	CASSLTGDEQYF
-	TRBJ2-7	-	TRBV7-8	TGTGCCAGCAGCTTAGGGCCCGGGGAGAGCTACGAGCAGTACTTC	CASSLGPGESYEQYF
-	TRBJ2-1	-	TRBV9	TGTGCCAGCAGCGTATCGATCACAGGCGTAGAGGACAATGAGCAGTTCTTC	CASSVSITGVEDNEQFF
-	TRBJ1-5	-	TRBV29-1	TGCAGCGTTGAACAGGTCGTCGGTCAGCCCCAGCATTTT	CSVEQVVGQPQHF
TRBD2	TRBJ2-7	-	TRBV6-2/TRBV6-3	TGTGCCAGCAGTTACGGGACTAGCGGTTTCTACGAGCAGTACTTC	CASSYGTSGFYEQYF
-	TRBJ1-2	-	TRBV6-1	TGTGCCAGCAGTGAACCGAGTACAGGGTCCGGTTTTGGGGACTATGGCTACACCTTC	CASSEPSTGSGFGDYGYTF
-	TRBJ1-2	once	TRBV3-1/TRBV3-2	TGTGCCAGCAGCCAAGCCTGGACAGACTATGGCTACACCTTC	CASSQAWTDYGYTF
-	TRBJ2-3	once	TRBV9	TGTGCCAGCAGCGTAGCGGTGTTCACAGATACGCAGTATTTT	CASSVAVFTDTQYF